These 17 T cell receptor beta chains came from one sample sequenced in a study of T-cell memory formation after mild COVID-19 (dated by TCRdb to the early 2020s). To prepare the library, 5' RACE was applied. The reads were generated on an Illumina NovaSeq 6000. The public reads were reprocessed in TCRdb via fastp at Q25 and MiXCR, keeping in-frame beta chains. Every CDR3 protein is listed once, alongside the most common genes and DNA of its rows. This sample comprises roughly 350,000 distinct CDR3 sequences, under 30% of them detected only once. Approximately 13% of the sample is taken by the ten largest. Sequenced input: PBMCs or a T cell subset sorted from them (not recorded which). These receptors were collected from an adult woman who had mild COVID-19 (a few samples of this study predate the infection). The sample titles of this study are shuffled in the database, so cell type and time point are left out; the donor was told from shared clones.

This clonotype was counted a few times. The V call is TRBV24-1, the J call TRBJ2-3, with TRBD2 identical over 11 bases. The CDR3 has 16 residues. The germline CDR1 and CDR2 sequences are KGHDR and SFDVKD. V was clipped by 9 bases and J by 2 bases; unmatched bases: 9. The CDR3 loop is CATSGGTSGLTDTQYF. The CDR3 coding sequence is TGTGCCACCTCCGGCGGGACTAGCGGTCTCACAGATACGCAGTATTTT.

This clonotype appeared a few times. CDR3 in DNA: TGTGCCAGCAGCTCCTCCCGAGAGACCCAGTACTTC. It encodes CASSSSRETQYF. This chain links TRBV5-5 with TRBJ2-5; D not certain. The V gene lost 3 bases and the J gene lost 4 bases, with 7 bases spanning the gap. CDR1 is SGHKS, CDR2 YYEKEE, per germline (reference sequence). This CDR3 is built from 12 residues.

The chain combines TRBV3-1 with TRBJ2-1, with a weak D call TRBD2 (7 bases). The CDR3 is made up of 16 amino acids. The V and J ends lost 0 bases and 7 bases respectively, with 16 bases between them. CDR1 is LGHDT, CDR2 YNNKEL, per germline (reference sequence). The CDR3 is CASSQDGAGAGNEQFF. For the CDR3, the DNA is TGTGCCAGCAGCCAAGATGGCGCGGGGGCGGGGAATGAGCAGTTCTTC.

Only a few counts were recorded for this clonotype. The rearrangement joins TRBV4-2 to TRBJ2-5; D gene ambiguous. Trimming cost V 0 bases and J 2 bases, with 13 bases left between them. This CDR3 region has 16 residues. CDR1 is LGHNA, CDR2 YNFKEQ, per germline. CDR3 sequence reads: CASSQDLGGLQETQYF. CDR3 in DNA: TGTGCCAGCAGCCAAGATTTGGGCGGCTTACAAGAGACCCAGTACTTC.

This clonotype was seen more than once but under ten times. The chain carries TRBV6-4 and TRBJ2-3, with D possibly called TRBD1 or TRBD2 (5 bases each). The V gene's germline CDR1 is MRHNA and CDR2 SNTAGT. The CDR3 is made up of 15 amino acids. The V end was cut by 5 bases, the J end by 2 bases, with 14 bases between. CDR3 bases: TGTGCCAGCAGTAATGGGGACGGTGACACAGATACGCAGTATTTT. Protein product: CASSNGDGDTDTQYF.

The V call is TRBV20-1, the J call TRBJ2-1, with a weak D call TRBD2 (5 bases). Trimming left V 3 bases short and J 5 bases short, with 8 bases between. This CDR3 contains 12 residues. Looked up from germline, CDR1 is DFQATT and CDR2 is SNEGSKA (reference sequence). The CDR3 DNA follows: TGCAGTGCTAGGTCAGCGGACAATGAGCAGTTCTTC. This encodes CSARSADNEQFF.

This chain joins TRBV14 and TRBJ2-3; 8 bases match TRBD1. In germline, CDR1 is SGHDN, CDR2 FVKESK. V was pared by 4 bases and J by 1 base, with 7 bases of the junction left unmatched. The CDR3 has 16 amino acids. The CDR3 DNA follows: TGTGCCAGCAGCCCATTCCAGGGGGCGGGCACAGATACGCAGTATTTT. It codes for CASSPFQGAGTDTQYF.

The chain is built from TRBV20-1 and TRBJ1-2; TRBD1 matches 8 bases. CDR1 DFQATT and CDR2 SNEGSKA come from the germline V gene (reference sequence). V lost 6 bases and J lost 14; bases outside the gene matches: 5. There are 9 residues in the CDR3. The CDR3 DNA follows: TGCAGTGCACAACAGGGGGGGACCTTC. This gives the protein CSAQQGGTF.

CDR3 amino acids: CASNPGQGPGEKLFF. CDR3 DNA: TGCGCCAGCAACCCGGGACAGGGACCGGGGGAAAAACTGTTTTTT. The J gene is TRBJ1-4, the V gene TRBV23-1; TRBD1 matches at 9 bases. TRBV23-1 is annotated as an ORF whose role is uncertain. With 7 bases clipped from V and 8 bases from J, the junction kept 11 bases outside the gene matches. The CDR3 loop spans 15 amino acids.

The V and J genes are TRBV5-1 and TRBJ1-5; D unresolved. In germline, CDR1 is SGHRS, CDR2 YFSETQ. There are 14 residues in the CDR3. V lost 4 bases to trimming and J lost 0 bases, with 8 bases between them. The CDR3 loop is CASSPDPSNQPQHF. CDR3 DNA: TGCGCCAGCAGCCCGGACCCTAGCAATCAGCCCCAGCATTTT. Looking up the rest from reference TRBV5-1 and TRBJ1-5 gives the full variable domain: KAGVTQTPRYLIKTRGQQVTLSCSPISGHRSVSWYQQTPGQGLQFLFEYFSETQRNKGNFPGRFSGRQFSNSRSEMNVSTLELGDSALYLCASSPDPSNQPQHFGDGTRLSIL.

This chain uses TRBV7-8 with TRBJ1-5; 7 bases map to TRBD1. Germline V gene data show CDR1 as SGHVS and CDR2 as FQNEAQ. This CDR3 has 17 amino acids. The J segment lost 5 bases and the V segment lost 5 bases, leaving 15 bases of the junction unmatched. The CDR3 sequence: CASSPHRGPPAHQPQHF. CDR3 nucleotide sequence: TGTGCCAGCAGCCCCCATAGGGGGCCCCCAGCGCATCAGCCCCAGCATTTT.

The DNA for the CDR3 is TGTGCCAGCAGTGTACGAGGTGGCTACACCTTC. The encoded protein is CASSVRGGYTF. The chain couples TRBV25-1 to TRBJ1-2; D is unresolved. This CDR3 contains 11 residues. Germline lookup yields CDR1 MGHDK and CDR2 SYGVNS. V lost 4 bases and J 7 bases, leaving 7 bases between the germline ends.

This clonotype has only a few counts. The J gene is TRBJ2-2, the V gene TRBV7-2; 7 bases match TRBD1. The trim removed 1 base at V and 2 bases at J, leaving 13 bases unmatched. This CDR3 has 19 amino acids. Per germline, CDR1 SGHTA and CDR2 FQGNSA. The CDR3 reads CASSLERLRGLRNTGELFF. CDR3 sequence (DNA): TGTGCCAGCAGCTTAGAGCGTTTAAGGGGGCTGAGAAACACCGGGGAGCTGTTTTTT.

The J gene is TRBJ2-2, the V gene TRBV19; D assignment may be TRBD1 or TRBD2 (7 bases each). Germline-derived CDR1 and CDR2 are LNHDA and SQIVND (reference sequence). The CDR3 runs to 15 residues. Trimming stripped 6 bases from V and 2 bases from J, with 13 bases between. The CDR3 here is CASSRGDRNTGELFF. CDR3 DNA: TGTGCCAGTAGCCGGGGGGACAGAAACACCGGGGAGCTGTTTTTT.

This chain links TRBV11-3 with TRBJ2-1, with a weak D call TRBD2 (5 bases). This CDR3 has 17 residues. Germline V lookup: CDR1 SGHNT, CDR2 YENEEA. V lost 5 bases and J 1 base, leaving 18 bases between the germline ends. The CDR3 region has the DNA TGTGCCAGCAGCCCCCAACTTAGGCGGGCGTCCTACAATGAGCAGTTCTTC. Protein sequence: CASSPQLRRASYNEQFF.

This clonotype was seen more than once but under ten times. The J gene is TRBJ2-2, the V gene TRBV5-1; 14 bases are a match to TRBD2. CDR3 length: 18 residues. The V gene end was trimmed by 0 bases and the J gene end by 7 bases; junction bases not matched to a gene: 8. Germline loops: CDR1 SGHRS, CDR2 YFSETQ. The CDR3 sequence: CASSLAGTSGGPGGELFF. Written as DNA, the CDR3 is TGCGCCAGCAGCTTGGCAGGGACTAGCGGGGGCCCCGGCGGGGAGCTGTTTTTT.

The rearrangement uses TRBV11-2 and TRBJ1-4, with D maybe TRBD1 (6 bases). From germline, CDR1 is SGHAT and CDR2 FQNNGV. The CDR3 is 17 residues long. Trimming took off 2 bases at V and 8 bases at J, with 21 bases between the two ends. CDR3 nucleotides: TGTGCCAGCAGCTTACGGACCCCAGGGGCTCTTGGGGAAAAACTGTTTTTT. The encoded protein is CASSLRTPGALGEKLFF.